This TCR beta chain comes out of a study of identical twins (dated by TCRdb to the mid-2010s). Broadly, across the study: TCR alpha and beta repertoires from monozygotic twins, unrelated adults of various ages and cord blood were deep-sequenced to test whether fetal clonotypes persist. Replicate twin experiments were performed at different times using different library preparation protocols to rule out contamination. The paper as a whole reports these results and caveats: Because the same donors could not be followed over many years, the conclusions depended on cross-sectional statistical analysis. Invariant T cells such as MAIT and iNKT could partly confound zero-insertion analyses, though diverse VJ usage argued against this for most clonotypes. Abundant cord blood beta clonotypes carried fewer insertions; young adult naive repertoires showed a weaker similar trend, while memory repertoires showed none. Out-of-frame TCR alpha sharing in monozygotic twins was systematically underestimated by recombination models, whereas sharing between unrelated individuals was in agreement with the recombination models. Compared with coincidental sharing between unrelated individuals, out-of-frame TCR alpha sequences shared between twins showed an excess of sequences with low generation probability. A weaker excess of twin sharing was found in beta out-of-frame sequences because the signal-to-noise ratio was lowered by fewer shared sequences.

Library construction relied on 5' RACE. Sequenced on an Illumina HiSeq 2000. Template switching added a universal primer binding site, and the final cDNA carried a unique molecular identifier that allowed TCR cDNA molecules to be counted accurately. First-strand cDNA for TCR alpha and beta chains was synthesized from specific primers in the conserved constant-segment region. To control for contamination, every cDNA library carried two barcodes: a SMART-Mk sample barcode plus Illumina barcodes. TruSeq adapter sequences, together with Illumina sample barcodes, were added in two successive PCR steps. The Illumina HiSeq platform was used with custom primers to sequence TCR alpha and beta cDNA libraries. Per the authors' processing: MiGEC was used to process raw reads and extract unique molecular identifiers, and MiXCR was used to find CDR3 positions. Recombination models were inferred per individual with the repgenHMM and IGoR tools using an EM algorithm. The analysis of shared clonotypes was done with the tcR package in R, with sharing normalized by the product of cloneset sizes. To study raw recombination without the effects of thymic and clonal selection, out-of-frame nonproductive sequences were analyzed. TCRdb redid the processing of the public reads, applying fastp at Q25 and MiXCR, and retained in-frame beta chains. Rows are combined by CDR3 protein, so each entry shows the most common genes and DNA. The V and J calls shown here were made by TCRdb, not taken from the authors' results. For this sample the table gives under 350,000 distinct CDR3 sequences, of which roughly 9.8% were detected only once. Roughly 7% of the sample is taken by the ten largest.

Taken from the germline V gene (reference sequence), the CDR1 and CDR2 loops are SGHAT and FQDESV. The trim is 1 base for V and 4 bases for J, with a gap of 10 bases between the germline ends. The CDR3 contains 14 residues, cysteine and phenylalanine counted. CDR3 DNA only is kept here, 42 bases in frame from base 1. To note about this clonotype: Its antigen target is currently unknown. Base qualities are not at hand, and no much larger clone is one base apart.

Only healthy Caucasian donors were included. Three pairs of female monozygotic twins, all aged roughly 18 to 29 years, were included in the twin cohort. Positive isolation kits from Invitrogen were used to isolate CD4+ and CD8+ T cell populations. The same sample was also studied in work on yellow fever vaccine responses in identical twins. The second investigation adds: According to the authors, the vaccine-induced T cell response in identical twins seemed to be partly convergent and partly specific to each individual. The study precisely tracked vaccine-responding T cell clones in identical twins.

Rearrangement joined TRBV11-1 to TRBJ2-5; too little of a D gene remains to name it. What was sequenced was CD8+ T cells sorted from blood. The receptor was isolated from a young woman in good health. The nucleotide sequence is TGTGCCAGCAGCTTAGTCGGTGGGATAGAGACCCAGTACTTC. Its protein product is CASSLVGGIETQYF.